The next 9 T cell receptor beta chains were all read from a single sample in a study of monozygotic twins with inflammatory bowel disease. TCRdb re-called the 5' RACE reads and catalogs CDR3 proteins one per entry, DNA excluded. The sample features fewer than 450,000 distinct CDR3 sequences, with around 2.6% in its top ten. Source material: blood. The receptors stem from a human donor with ulcerative colitis or Crohn's disease, or a healthy co-twin of an affected twin (not recorded which).

J is TRBJ1-6 and V is TRBV19; TCRdb names TRBD1, which stays unverified in the absence of DNA. The CDR3 runs to 13 residues. Germline values: CDR1 LNHDA, CDR2 SQIVND (reference sequence). CDR3 amino acids: CASSITGDSPLHF.

The chain uses TRBV11-3 and TRBJ2-2; the D gene TCRdb calls, TRBD2, cannot be checked with no DNA. CDR1 is SGHNT and CDR2 is YENEEA in the germline V gene. This CDR3 is built from 18 residues. The CDR3 loop reads CASSTGLAGGPDTGELFF.

V is TRBV12-3 or TRBV12-4 and J is TRBJ2-2. The CDR3 loop spans 14 amino acids. CDR3 amino acids: CASSFSVNTGELFF.

The chain uses TRBV28 and TRBJ2-5; no DNA is available, so the TRBD2 call from TCRdb remains unchecked. The CDR3 has 15 residues. The V gene's germline CDR1 is MDHEN and CDR2 SYDVKM. The CDR3 region is CASSLGLAGLETQYF.

J is TRBJ2-5 and V is TRBV7-2; the D gene TCRdb calls, TRBD2, cannot be checked with no DNA. The CDR3 sequence is 15 residues long. Germline V CDR1 and CDR2: SGHTA, FQGNSA. The CDR3 region is CASSSTPLVRETQYF.

This chain connects TRBV7-2 to TRBJ2-5; TCRdb designates TRBD2, a call that cannot be tested without DNA. The CDR3 totals 15 residues. Germline lookup yields CDR1 SGHTA and CDR2 FQGNSA. This CDR3 reads CASSTSSGYQKTQYF.

The V gene is TRBV30, the J gene TRBJ2-6. The CDR3 spans 15 residues. The germline V gene encodes CDR1 GTSNPN and CDR2 SVGIG (reference sequence). The CDR3: CAWRFRGSGANVLTF.

The rearrangement joins TRBV20-1 to TRBJ2-1. CDR3 length: 12 amino acids. The germline V gene has CDR1 DFQATT and CDR2 SNEGSKA (reference sequence). CDR3 sequence: CSARTLYNEQFF.

The rearrangement uses TRBV9 and TRBJ1-2. This CDR3 region has 12 residues. Germline CDR1 is SGDLS and CDR2 is YYNGEE. This chain's CDR3 is CASSVGEYGYTF.